There are many counts of the clone carrying this T cell receptor (beta chain). The method was immunoSEQ multiplex PCR; TCRdb's version includes in-frame clones alone and lacks a portion of them. The sample has about 170,000 clones, over 85% seen once; the top ten hold around 10%. The CDR3 length is 18 residues. With 5 bases clipped from V and 2 bases from J, the junction kept 15 bases outside the gene matches. Per germline, CDR1 MDHEN and CDR2 SYDVKM. The sample is drawn from a study of cytomegalovirus exposure and HLA in healthy donors. The sequenced material came from PBMCs. The source is a young woman in good health and CMV-seropositive. J is TRBJ2-3 and V is TRBV28; 8 nucleotides align to TRBD2. The DNA for the CDR3 is TGTGCCAGCAGTACCGGGACTAGTATTCGTGGGGACACAGATACGCAGTATTTT. Protein: CASSTGTSIRGDTDTQYF.